The clone carrying this TCR beta chain has only a few counts. One entry per CDR3 protein, called by TCRdb with MiXCR from the RT-PCR reads. The sample holds more than 550,000 distinct CDR3 sequences, 11% to 15% seen once. Germline V gene lookup returns CDR1 MGHRA and CDR2 YSYEKL. The CDR3 has 15 amino acids. The ends were cut back, 1 base at V and 1 base at J, with 11 bases in the middle. The source material was memory CD4+ T cells from blood. This rearrangement joins TRBV4-1 to TRBJ2-7, with D unclear. This TCR was sampled from a female donor in good health, serving as a healthy control. CDR3 nucleotides: TGCGCCAGCAGCCAAGTCTGGCAGGAGTCCTACGAGCAGTACTTC. Its translation is CASSQVWQESYEQYF.